Listed here are 28 T cell receptor beta chains from one sample, sequenced in a study of Ad26.COV2.S vaccination and SARS-CoV-2 variants (TCRdb year 2021). Libraries were prepared through the immunoSEQ multiplex PCR assay. TCRdb provides this immuneACCESS table in a form limited to in-frame rearrangements. Some clones are lacking; in checked studies, under half of them reflect an unresolved V gene, and why the rest are absent is not known. The sample contains over 85,000 clones, roughly 80% of them found a single time. 17% of the sample is taken by the ten largest. This specimen's time point label, interpreted: individuals recovered from natural SARS-CoV-2 infection. The input for sequencing was peripheral blood, taken after recovery from COVID-19. Source of these receptors: a human donor who had recovered from COVID-19.

V usage is TRBV2 and J usage is TRBJ1-2; 9 positions agree with TRBD1. The CDR3 sequence is 15 residues long. V dropped 5 bases and J dropped 0; count of bases not matched to a gene: 4. CDR1 is SNHLY, CDR2 FYNNEI, per germline. The CDR3 sequence: CASSPDRGTNYGYTF. The CDR3 DNA follows: TGTGCCAGCAGTCCGGACAGGGGCACTAACTATGGCTACACCTTC.

The chain joins TRBV12-1 to TRBJ2-1. TRBV12-1 is shown as a pseudogene. The length of the CDR3 is 13 residues. The CDR3 DNA is TGTGCCAGCAGCGTCCCGGGGCCTAGGAAGCAGTTCTTC. Translated, it gives CASSVPGPRKQFF.

The chain joins TRBV28 to TRBJ1-5; tentative D call: TRBD1 (6 bases). CDR3 length: 13 residues. Germline CDR1 is MDHEN and CDR2 is SYDVKM. Deletions cut 8 bases from V and 6 bases from J, with 14 bases between. CDR3 bases: TGTGCCAGCTGGGCAGGGGCAGGTCAGCCCCAGCATTTT. Its protein is CASWAGAGQPQHF.

The chain is built from TRBV7-3 and TRBJ2-2, with 8 bases matching TRBD1. From germline, CDR1 is SGHTA and CDR2 FQGTGA. The junction had 7 bases not matched to a gene; V was cut back by 5 bases and J by 8 bases. The CDR3 is made up of 14 amino acids. CDR3 sequence: CASSQSTGEGELFF. Here the CDR3 DNA reads TGTGCCAGCAGCCAATCGACAGGGGAGGGGGAGCTGTTTTTT.

With respect to this clone: Other DNA sequences within the sample encode an identical CDR3. The chain couples TRBV6-5 to TRBJ1-6, with a tentative D call TRBD1 (5 bases). The CDR3 has 12 amino acids. Deletions cut 5 bases from V and 7 bases from J, with 6 bases between. Germline values: CDR1 MNHEY, CDR2 SVGAGI. In nucleotides, the CDR3 is TGTGCCAGCAGTAGACAGAATTCACCCCTCCACTTT. It translates to CASSRQNSPLHF.

The gene calls are TRBV6-5 and TRBJ1-2; D perhaps matches TRBD1 (5 bases). Germline values: CDR1 MNHEY, CDR2 SVGAGI. The V gene lost 6 bases and the J gene lost 2 bases, with 13 bases spanning the gap. There are 14 residues in the CDR3. The CDR3 region has the DNA TGTGCCAGCAGCGACAGTGGTGGCAACTATGGCTACACCTTC. Translated: CASSDSGGNYGYTF.

This chain joins TRBV7-6 and TRBJ2-7; TRBD2 is a possible D gene (6 bases). The CDR3 runs 14 residues. Deletions cut 4 bases from V and 0 bases from J, with 10 bases between. The germline V gene has CDR1 SGHVS and CDR2 FNYEAQ. Here the CDR3 reads CASSSRRGSYEQYF. Here the CDR3 DNA reads TGTGCCAGCAGCTCCCGGCGGGGCTCCTACGAGCAGTACTTC.

This clone was counted a single time. CDR3 coding DNA: TGTGCCAGCAGTTACGGAAGACAGGGGATTGGAACTGAAGCTTTCTTT. Its protein product is CASSYGRQGIGTEAFF. The chain joins TRBV6-5 to TRBJ1-1; TRBD1 matches 8 bases. V lost 2 bases and J lost 5; bases outside the gene matches: 10. The CDR3 loop spans 16 amino acids. Germline V gene lookup returns CDR1 MNHEY and CDR2 SVGAGI.

V gene TRBV5-1 combines with J gene TRBJ2-7; 11 bases are shared with TRBD2. V was clipped by 3 bases and J by 4 bases; unmatched bases: 3. Germline loops: CDR1 SGHRS, CDR2 YFSETQ. The CDR3 has 14 residues. The DNA of the CDR3 is TGCGCCAGCAGCTCCGGGACTAGCGGATACGAGCAGTACTTC. Its protein is CASSSGTSGYEQYF. Complete variable domain (other parts from reference TRBV5-1 and TRBJ2-7): KAGVTQTPRYLIKTRGQQVTLSCSPISGHRSVSWYQQTPGQGLQFLFEYFSETQRNKGNFPGRFSGRQFSNSRSEMNVSTLELGDSALYLCASSSGTSGYEQYFGPGTRLTVT.

The rearrangement uses TRBV2 and TRBJ2-2, with 8 nucleotides matching TRBD2. V was pared by 4 bases and J by 7 bases, with 8 bases of the junction left unmatched. The CDR3 loop spans 15 amino acids. Germline V gene lookup returns CDR1 SNHLY and CDR2 FYNNEI. CDR3 loop: CASSAVPGGNGELFF. DNA for the CDR3: TGTGCCAGCAGTGCTGTTCCGGGGGGGAACGGGGAGCTGTTTTTT.

This sequence joins TRBV7-7 and TRBJ2-5; D could derive from TRBD1 or TRBD2 (5 bases each). Trimming took 4 bases from V and 1 from J, leaving 10 bases between them. Germline assignment: CDR1 SSHAT and CDR2 FNYEAQ (reference sequence). CDR3 length: 14 amino acids. CDR3 sequence reads: CASSSSGAQETQYF. The CDR3, as DNA: TGTGCCAGCAGCTCCTCCGGGGCCCAAGAGACCCAGTACTTC.

The chain carries TRBV5-1 and TRBJ2-3; the D gene is possibly TRBD2 (5 bases). The CDR3 has 17 amino acids. Trimming pared 3 bases from V and 2 bases from J, leaving 19 bases between. The germline V gene encodes CDR1 SGHRS and CDR2 YFSETQ. The CDR3 loop reads CASSSGLVDWNTDTQYF. The CDR3 bases are TGCGCCAGCAGCTCCGGACTGGTGGATTGGAACACAGATACGCAGTATTTT.

The chain employs TRBV19 and TRBJ2-3; D possibly uses TRBD1 or TRBD2 (5 bases each). The V gene's germline CDR1 is LNHDA and CDR2 SQIVND (reference sequence). The V end was cut by 3 bases, the J end by 1 base, with 8 bases between. The CDR3 contains 14 residues. CDR3 sequence reads: CASSIRGRTDTQYF. DNA of the CDR3: TGTGCCAGTAGTATCCGGGGACGCACAGATACGCAGTATTTT.

The chain is built from TRBV18 and TRBJ1-2, with a possible D match to TRBD1 (5 bases). From germline, CDR1 is KGHSH and CDR2 LQKENI. The CDR3 runs to 13 residues. V dropped 4 bases and J dropped 6 bases, with 12 bases sitting between them. The CDR3 nucleotides are TGTGCCAGCTCACTACGGGGCGACGATGGCTACACCTTC. Its protein is CASSLRGDDGYTF.

V is TRBV5-1 and J is TRBJ2-5, with TRBD1 matching over 7 bases. The length of the CDR3 is 15 residues. Germline V gene sequence: CDR1 SGHRS, CDR2 YFSETQ. V gave up 0 bases and J gave up 2 bases; unmatched junction bases: 4. The CDR3 here is CASSLGDREQETQYF. Here the CDR3 DNA reads TGCGCCAGCAGCTTGGGAGACAGGGAACAAGAGACCCAGTACTTC.

The J gene is TRBJ2-3, the V gene TRBV14; weak D call: TRBD2 (5 bases). Germline loops: CDR1 SGHDN, CDR2 FVKESK. The V end lost 2 bases, the J end lost 2 bases, and 11 bases lay between the germline ends. This CDR3 is built from 15 residues. The CDR3 DNA is TGTGCCAGCAGCCAACGGCTAGCCCTCACAGATACGCAGTATTTT. Protein product: CASSQRLALTDTQYF.

The chain couples TRBV7-9 to TRBJ2-5; 10 bases match TRBD1. V lost 1 base and J lost 2; bases outside the gene matches: 7. CDR3 length equals 17 residues. The V gene's germline CDR1 is SEHNR and CDR2 FQNEAQ (reference sequence). The CDR3 reads CASSLGRQGAIQETQYF. CDR3 sequence (DNA): TGTGCCAGCAGCTTAGGAAGACAGGGGGCAATTCAAGAGACCCAGTACTTC.

The V gene is TRBV5-1, the J gene TRBJ2-1; 9 nucleotides align to TRBD2. The germline gives CDR1 SGHRS, CDR2 YFSETQ. J gave up 3 bases and V 6 bases, and 7 bases lay outside the gene matches. The CDR3 is 15 residues long. CDR3 nucleotides: TGCGCCAGCAAGATAGCGGGGGATATCTACAATGAGCAGTTCTTC. Residues: CASKIAGDIYNEQFF.

V gene TRBV7-9 combines with J gene TRBJ2-1; 7 nucleotides align to TRBD2. Germline V gene sequence: CDR1 SEHNR, CDR2 FQNEAQ (reference sequence). The J segment lost 5 bases and the V segment lost 4 bases, leaving 11 bases of the junction unmatched. This CDR3 is 16 amino acids long. CDR3 bases: TGTGCCAGCAGCTCCCCTAGGGCAGCGGGACACAATGAGCAGTTCTTC. This codes for CASSSPRAAGHNEQFF.

This clone turned up a few times. The rearrangement joins TRBV7-2 to TRBJ1-5, with no clear D. This CDR3 region has 13 residues. V lost 3 bases, J lost 4 bases, and 7 bases lay in between. Germline assignment: CDR1 SGHTA and CDR2 FQGNSA. The CDR3 loop is CASSFGLNQPQHF. In nucleotides, the CDR3 is TGTGCCAGCAGCTTTGGCCTAAATCAGCCCCAGCATTTT.

The J gene is TRBJ2-1, the V gene TRBV28; D uncertain. There are 15 residues in the CDR3. Germline V gene lookup returns CDR1 MDHEN and CDR2 SYDVKM. Trimming took off 6 bases at V and 8 bases at J, with 20 bases between the two ends. The CDR3 sequence: CASSPPSMVDYEQFF. The CDR3 DNA follows: TGTGCCAGCAGCCCCCCGAGCATGGTAGACTATGAGCAGTTCTTC.

The CDR3 sequence is CASSMWAEATEAFF. The CDR3 nucleotides read TGTGCCAGTAGTATGTGGGCCGAAGCCACTGAAGCTTTCTTT. The rearrangement uses TRBV19 and TRBJ1-1; D is undetermined. This CDR3 comprises 14 residues. The ends were cut back, 3 bases at V and 4 bases at J, with 12 bases in the middle. CDR1 and CDR2 from the germline V gene are LNHDA and SQIVND (reference sequence). The whole variable domain, filled in from reference TRBV19 and TRBJ1-1, reads DGGITQSPKYLFRKEGQNVTLSCEQNLNHDAMYWYRQDPGQGLRLIYYSQIVNDFQKGDIAEGYSVSREKKESFPLTVTSAQKNPTAFYLCASSMWAEATEAFFGQGTRLTVV.

The rearrangement links TRBV6-5 to TRBJ2-4, with D perhaps TRBD1 (6 bases). The germline gives CDR1 MNHEY, CDR2 SVGAGI. The CDR3 is made up of 15 amino acids. V was pared by 8 bases and J by 3 bases, with 17 bases between. The chain's CDR3 is CASSPDRWDKNIQYF. The CDR3 nucleotides read TGTGCCAGCTCCCCGGACAGATGGGACAAAAACATTCAGTACTTC.

The chain has TRBV9 and TRBJ2-3; D is uncertain. Germline assignment: CDR1 SGDLS and CDR2 YYNGEE. V shed 3 bases and J shed 7 bases, with 15 bases lying between them. The CDR3 contains 14 residues. The CDR3: CASSATDRSYTQYF. The DNA for the CDR3 is TGTGCCAGCAGCGCGACGGACCGATCGTATACGCAGTATTTT.

V and J are TRBV21-1 and TRBJ2-5; TRBD1 is taken as the D call from the table, unchecked against the DNA. TRBV21-1 is a pseudogene. This CDR3 is 16 amino acids long. The CDR3 nucleotides are TGTGCCAGCAGCAAAAGGGGACAGGGAATCCAAGAGACCCAGTACTTC. The encoded protein is CASSKRGQGIQETQYF.

J is TRBJ1-5 and V is TRBV28; D is unresolved. Germline assignment: CDR1 MDHEN and CDR2 SYDVKM. Deletions cut 1 base from V and 6 bases from J, with 10 bases between. This CDR3 is 14 amino acids long. CDR3 sequence: CASSLLRGSQPQHF. The CDR3 nucleotides are TGTGCCAGCAGTTTATTGCGGGGAAGTCAGCCCCAGCATTTT.

The chain has TRBV7-3 and TRBJ2-2; D unclear. The CDR3 is 12 residues long. V was clipped by 4 bases and J by 2 bases, with 2 bases between them. Germline V gives CDR1 SGHTA, CDR2 FQGTGA. The CDR3 DNA sequence: TGTGCCAGCAGCTCCAACACCGGGGAGCTGTTTTTT. Protein product: CASSSNTGELFF.

J is TRBJ1-2 and V is TRBV19, with a weak D call TRBD1 (5 bases). Germline V gives CDR1 LNHDA, CDR2 SQIVND (reference sequence). This CDR3 contains 17 residues. Trimming shortened V by 3 bases and J by 5 bases, and 22 bases separated the two germline ends. The CDR3 coding sequence is TGTGCCAGTAGTATCCCCGCGGCAGGGCCCCGTGAATATGGCTACACCTTC. Its protein product is CASSIPAAGPREYGYTF.